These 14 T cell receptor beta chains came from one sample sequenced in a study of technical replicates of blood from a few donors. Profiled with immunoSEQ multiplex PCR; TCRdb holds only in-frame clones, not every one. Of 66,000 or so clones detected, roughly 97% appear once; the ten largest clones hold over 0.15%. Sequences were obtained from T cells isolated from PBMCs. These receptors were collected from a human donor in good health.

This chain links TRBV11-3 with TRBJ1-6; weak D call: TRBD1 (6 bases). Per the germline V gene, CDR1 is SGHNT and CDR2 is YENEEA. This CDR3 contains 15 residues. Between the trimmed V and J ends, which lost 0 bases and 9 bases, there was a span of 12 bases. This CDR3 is CASSLEGAVSSPLHF. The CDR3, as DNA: TGTGCCAGCAGCTTAGAGGGGGCTGTGAGTTCACCCCTCCACTTT.

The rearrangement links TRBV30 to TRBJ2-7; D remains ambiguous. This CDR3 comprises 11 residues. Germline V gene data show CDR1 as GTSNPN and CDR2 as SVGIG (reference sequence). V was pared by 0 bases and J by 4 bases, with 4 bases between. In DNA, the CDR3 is TGTGCCTGGAGTGTCTTTTACGAGCAGTACTTC. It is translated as CAWSVFYEQYF.

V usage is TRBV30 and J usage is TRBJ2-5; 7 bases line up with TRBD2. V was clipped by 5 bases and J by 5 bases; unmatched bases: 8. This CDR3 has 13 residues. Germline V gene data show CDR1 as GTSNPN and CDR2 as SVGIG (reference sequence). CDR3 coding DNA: TGTGCCTGGGGGAGGGGCTCGGGGGAGACCCAGTACTTC. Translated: CAWGRGSGETQYF.

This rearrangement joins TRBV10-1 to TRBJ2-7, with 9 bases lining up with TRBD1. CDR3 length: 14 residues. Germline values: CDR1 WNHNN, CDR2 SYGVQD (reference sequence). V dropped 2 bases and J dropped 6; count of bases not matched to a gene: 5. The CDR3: CASSEGQGPIEQYF. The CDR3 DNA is TGCGCCAGCAGTGAGGGACAGGGGCCGATCGAGCAGTACTTC.

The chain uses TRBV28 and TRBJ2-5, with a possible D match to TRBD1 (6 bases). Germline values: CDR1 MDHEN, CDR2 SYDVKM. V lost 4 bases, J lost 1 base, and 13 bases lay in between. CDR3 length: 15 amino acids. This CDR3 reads CASSWTAETQETQYF. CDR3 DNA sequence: TGTGCCAGCAGTTGGACAGCGGAAACCCAAGAGACCCAGTACTTC.

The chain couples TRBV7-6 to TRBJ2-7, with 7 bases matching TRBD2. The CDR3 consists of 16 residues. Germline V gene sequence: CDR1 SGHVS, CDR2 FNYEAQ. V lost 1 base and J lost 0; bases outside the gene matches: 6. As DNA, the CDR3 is TGTGCCAGCAGCTTAGAGGAGGGAGGGACCTCCTACGAGCAGTACTTC. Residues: CASSLEEGGTSYEQYF.

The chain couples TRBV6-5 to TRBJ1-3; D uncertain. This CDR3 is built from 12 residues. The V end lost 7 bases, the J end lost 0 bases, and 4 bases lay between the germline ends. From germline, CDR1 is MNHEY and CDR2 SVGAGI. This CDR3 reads CASTSSGNTIYF. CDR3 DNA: TGTGCCAGCACCAGCTCTGGAAACACCATATATTTT.

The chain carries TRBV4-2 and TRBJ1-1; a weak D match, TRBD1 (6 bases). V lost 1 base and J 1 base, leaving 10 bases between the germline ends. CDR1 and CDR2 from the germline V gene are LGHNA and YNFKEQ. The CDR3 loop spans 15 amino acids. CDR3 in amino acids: CASSQAQGKNTEAFF. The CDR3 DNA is TGTGCCAGCAGCCAAGCACAGGGAAAGAACACTGAAGCTTTCTTT.

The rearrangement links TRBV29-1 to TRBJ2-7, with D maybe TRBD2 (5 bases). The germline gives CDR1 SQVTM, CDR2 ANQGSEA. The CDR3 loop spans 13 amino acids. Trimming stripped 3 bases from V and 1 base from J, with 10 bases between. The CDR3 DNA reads TGCAGCGTTGAGGGTCGGGAATCCTACGAGCAGTACTTC. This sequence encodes CSVEGRESYEQYF.

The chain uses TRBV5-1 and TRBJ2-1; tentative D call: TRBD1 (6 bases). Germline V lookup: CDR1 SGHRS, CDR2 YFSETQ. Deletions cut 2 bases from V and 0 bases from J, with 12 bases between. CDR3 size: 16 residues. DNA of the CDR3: TGCGCCAGCAGCTTAACAGGGCCGAGCTCCTACAATGAGCAGTTCTTC. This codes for CASSLTGPSSYNEQFF.

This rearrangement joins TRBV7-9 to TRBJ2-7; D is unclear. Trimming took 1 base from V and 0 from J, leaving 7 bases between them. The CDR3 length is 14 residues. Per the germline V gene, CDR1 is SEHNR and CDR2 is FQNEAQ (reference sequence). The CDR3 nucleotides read TGTGCCAGCAGCTTAGGCGGCGGCTCCTACGAGCAGTACTTC. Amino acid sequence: CASSLGGGSYEQYF.

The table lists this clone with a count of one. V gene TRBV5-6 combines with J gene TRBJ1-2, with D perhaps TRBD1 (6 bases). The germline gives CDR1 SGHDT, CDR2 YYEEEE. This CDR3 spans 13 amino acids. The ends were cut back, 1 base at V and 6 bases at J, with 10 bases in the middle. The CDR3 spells CASSLRGAHGYTF. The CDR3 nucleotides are TGTGCCAGCAGCTTGCGGGGGGCGCATGGCTACACCTTC.

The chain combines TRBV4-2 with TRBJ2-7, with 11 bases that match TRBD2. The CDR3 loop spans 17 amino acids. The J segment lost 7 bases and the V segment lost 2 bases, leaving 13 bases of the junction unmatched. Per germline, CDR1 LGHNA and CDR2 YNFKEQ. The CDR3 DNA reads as TGTGCCAGCAGCCAACAACCCACTAGCGGGGGCTTTAGGGAGCAGTACTTC. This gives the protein CASSQQPTSGGFREQYF.

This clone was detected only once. CDR3 sequence: CSAPSRDRGETQYF. CDR3 DNA sequence: TGCAGCGCCCCAAGCCGGGACAGGGGAGAGACCCAGTACTTC. The V and J genes are TRBV29-1 and TRBJ2-5; 10 bases are shared with TRBD1. The trim removed 7 bases at V and 4 bases at J, leaving 9 bases unmatched. Germline-derived CDR1 and CDR2 are SQVTM and ANQGSEA. The CDR3 consists of 14 residues.